This TCR beta chain was found in a study of T cells in Graves' hyperthyroidism and ophthalmopathy. Study-wide background: At initial diagnosis, before any treatment had begun, peripheral blood was obtained. Whole-study findings and limits: Most thyroid clonotypes expanded above 0.001 appeared in blood too.

This clonotype was recorded a few times. Its cognate antigen is unknown. RNA transcripts were the template for amplifying TCR beta CDR3 regions. The TCR CDR3 was amplified in a first-round RT-PCR using the HTBI primer set. TCRdb ran MiXCR on the multiplex PCR reads and lists one entry per CDR3 protein. The sample shows approximately 210,000 distinct CDR3 sequences, roughly 15% of them seen only once. The source is a man aged 45-65 years with Graves' hyperthyroidism. Sequencing used blood.

The CDR3 is CASRISTVPNEQFF. The CDR3 DNA follows: TGTGCCAGCAGGATATCGACAGTTCCCAATGAGCAGTTCTTC. The rearrangement uses TRBV6-2 or TRBV6-3 and TRBJ2-1; possible D gene TRBD1, 5 bases. This CDR3 region has 14 residues. From germline, CDR1 is MNHEY and CDR2 SVGEGT. V lost 6 bases, J lost 6 bases, and 15 bases lay in between.